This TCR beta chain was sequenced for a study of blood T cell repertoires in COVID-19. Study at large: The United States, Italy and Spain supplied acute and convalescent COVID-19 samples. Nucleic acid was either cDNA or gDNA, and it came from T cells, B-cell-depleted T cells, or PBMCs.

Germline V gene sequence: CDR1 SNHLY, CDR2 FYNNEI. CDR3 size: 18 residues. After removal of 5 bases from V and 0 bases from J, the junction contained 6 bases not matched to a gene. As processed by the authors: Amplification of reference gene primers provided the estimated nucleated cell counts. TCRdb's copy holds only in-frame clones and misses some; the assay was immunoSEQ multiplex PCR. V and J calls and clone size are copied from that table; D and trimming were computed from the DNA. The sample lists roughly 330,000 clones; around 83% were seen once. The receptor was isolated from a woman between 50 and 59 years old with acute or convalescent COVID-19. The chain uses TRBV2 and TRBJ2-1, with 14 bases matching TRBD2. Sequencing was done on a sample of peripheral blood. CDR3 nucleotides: TGTGCCAGCAGTCATCCCGGGACTAGCGGGAGCTCCTACAATGAGCAGTTCTTC. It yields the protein CASSHPGTSGSSYNEQFF.